The 13 T cell receptor beta chains below all came from one sample that was sequenced in a study of shared clonotypes between healthy human individuals. The assay was immunoSEQ multiplex PCR, and TCRdb's table has in-frame clones only and misses some. The sample lists fewer than 550,000 clones, almost 80% occurring once. The sample taken for sequencing was PBMCs. These receptors all come from a woman in her thirties or forties in good health. Some clones in this sample may be carry-over from other donors' samples.

CDR3 region: CASGLIGTGELFF. DNA for the CDR3: TGTGCCAGCGGACTTATTGGAACCGGGGAGCTGTTTTTT. The gene calls are TRBV28 and TRBJ2-2; D may be TRBD2 (5 bases). Germline loops: CDR1 MDHEN, CDR2 SYDVKM. This CDR3 comprises 13 residues. Trimming cost V 8 bases and J 5 bases, with 12 bases left between them. Filled out from reference TRBV28 and TRBJ2-2, the complete variable domain reads DVKVTQSSRYLVKRTGEKVFLECVQDMDHENMFWYRQDPGLGLRLIYFSYDVKMKEKGDIPEGYSVSREKKERFSLILESASTNQTSMYLCASGLIGTGELFFGEGSRLTVL.

This clone was detected a few times. Additional DNA sequences in this sample encode the identical CDR3. The V gene is TRBV19, the J gene TRBJ2-7; 7 nucleotides align to TRBD1. V was pared by 5 bases and J by 1 base, with 5 bases of the junction left unmatched. This CDR3 is built from 14 residues. CDR1 LNHDA and CDR2 SQIVND come from the germline V gene (reference sequence). The CDR3 DNA follows: TGTGCCAGTAGTCCCCAGACAGGGTCCTACGAGCAGTACTTC. Translating it yields CASSPQTGSYEQYF.

The V gene is TRBV28, the J gene TRBJ2-7, with 9 bases aligning to TRBD1. Per the germline V gene, CDR1 is MDHEN and CDR2 is SYDVKM. This CDR3 has 13 amino acids. J was trimmed by 5 bases and V by 6 bases; bases with no gene match: 5. The CDR3 protein is CASRDRGVDEQYF. The DNA for the CDR3 is TGTGCCAGCAGGGACAGGGGAGTCGACGAGCAGTACTTC.

This chain joins TRBV11-2 and TRBJ1-1; D is undetermined. Germline V CDR1 and CDR2: SGHAT, FQNNGV. V was cut by 1 base and J by 3 bases, with 6 bases left in between. The CDR3 is 13 residues long. The CDR3 region is CASSLGRDTEAFF. DNA of the CDR3: TGTGCCAGCAGCTTAGGACGGGACACTGAAGCTTTCTTT.

The rearrangement links TRBV5-6 to TRBJ2-2, with D unclear. Germline values: CDR1 SGHDT, CDR2 YYEEEE. The germline V and J ends were trimmed by 4 bases and 3 bases, with 7 bases remaining between them. The CDR3 length is 13 residues. CDR3 DNA: TGTGCCAGCAGCATTGGGGACACCGGGGAGCTGTTTTTT. Residues: CASSIGDTGELFF.

The chain carries TRBV7-9 and TRBJ2-5; TRBD2 matches at 13 bases. Germline V gene data show CDR1 as SEHNR and CDR2 as FQNEAQ (reference sequence). The V and J ends lost 10 bases and 4 bases, in that order; junction bases with no gene match: 15. The CDR3 runs 17 residues. CDR3 bases: TGTGCCACCCAAAAACGGAGAGGGACTAGCGGGACAGAGACCCAGTACTTC. It encodes CATQKRRGTSGTETQYF.

The chain couples TRBV15 to TRBJ1-1, with a possible D match to TRBD1 (6 bases). The germline V and J ends were trimmed by 2 bases and 8 bases, with 15 bases remaining between them. In germline, CDR1 is LNHNV, CDR2 YYDKDF (reference sequence). The CDR3 spans 14 residues. In nucleotides, the CDR3 is TGTGCCACCAGCAGAAGTCGGACAGCCCAAGAAGCTTTCTTT. As protein: CATSRSRTAQEAFF.

About this clone itself: The sample holds other DNA sequences that translate to the same CDR3. The chain is built from TRBV5-6 and TRBJ1-4; maybe TRBD1 (6 bases). In germline, CDR1 is SGHDT, CDR2 YYEEEE. Trimming shortened V by 0 bases and J by 8 bases, and 11 bases separated the two germline ends. CDR3 length: 14 amino acids. This CDR3 is CASSLGQVEEKLFF. The CDR3 nucleotides read TGTGCCAGCAGCTTGGGACAGGTGGAAGAAAAACTGTTTTTT.

V usage is TRBV9 and J usage is TRBJ2-3, with D perhaps TRBD2 (6 bases). The CDR3 contains 16 residues. V lost 1 base and J 4 bases, leaving 16 bases between the germline ends. Germline lookup yields CDR1 SGDLS and CDR2 YYNGEE. CDR3 amino acids: CASSVMVGGGPDTQYF. Here the CDR3 DNA reads TGTGCCAGCAGCGTAATGGTGGGAGGCGGCCCAGATACGCAGTATTTT. Looking up the rest from reference TRBV9 and TRBJ2-3 gives the full variable domain: DSGVTQTPKHLITATGQRVTLRCSPRSGDLSVYWYQQSLDQGLQFLIQYYNGEERAKGNILERFSAQQFPDLHSELNLSSLELGDSALYFCASSVMVGGGPDTQYFGPGTRLTVL.

The genes are TRBV2 and TRBJ2-7; 11 nucleotides align to TRBD1. The germline V gene encodes CDR1 SNHLY and CDR2 FYNNEI. There are 15 residues in the CDR3. The V and J ends lost 6 bases and 0 bases, in that order; junction bases with no gene match: 4. CDR3 sequence reads: CASSTGTGGSYEQYF. In DNA, the CDR3 is TGTGCCAGCAGCACCGGGACAGGGGGCTCCTACGAGCAGTACTTC.

This clone was seen ten or more times. The chain combines TRBV21-1 with TRBJ1-2; the listed D gene, TRBD1, was not tested against the DNA. TRBV21-1 is an annotated pseudogene. The CDR3 has 10 amino acids. As DNA, the CDR3 is TGTGCCAGCAGCAAACAGGGCTACACCTTC. As protein: CASSKQGYTF.

This clone was detected a few times. The genes are TRBV5-1 and TRBJ2-5, with a weak D call TRBD1 (6 bases). The J call may be wrong; the DNA end is better matched by TRBJ2-7. This CDR3 has 14 residues. The germline V gene encodes CDR1 SGHRS and CDR2 YFSETQ. The chain's CDR3 is CASRFTYRAYEQYF. The CDR3 DNA sequence: TGCGCCAGCAGGTTTACTTACAGGGCCTACGAGCAGTACTTC.

The chain combines TRBV7-2 with TRBJ1-2, with unresolved D. Looked up from germline, CDR1 is SGHTA and CDR2 is FQGNSA. V lost 0 bases and J 4 bases, leaving 15 bases between the germline ends. CDR3 length equals 16 residues. The CDR3 bases are TGTGCCAGCAGCTTAGCGAGGGCCGGCCCCGGCTATGGCTACACCTTC. The encoded protein is CASSLARAGPGYGYTF.